Listed here are 25 T cell receptor beta chains from one sample, sequenced in a study of blood T cell repertoires in COVID-19. Libraries were prepared by immunoSEQ multiplex PCR; TCRdb keeps only in-frame clonotypes and omits some of them. The repertoire holds 200,000 to 250,000 clones, around 90% seen once, with under 6.5% in the top ten. Sequencing was done on a sample of PBMCs or T cells enriched from blood (not recorded which). These receptors all come from a woman under 40 with acute COVID-19.

The chain employs TRBV3-1 (or the pseudogene TRBV3-2) and TRBJ1-2; D perhaps matches TRBD1 (6 bases). The CDR3 spans 19 residues. Trimming cost V 1 base and J 4 bases, with 25 bases left between them. The germline V gene has CDR1 LGHDT and CDR2 YNNKEL (reference sequence). The CDR3 spells CASSQVSSYPNRVSYGYTF. In nucleotides, the CDR3 is TGTGCCAGCAGCCAAGTTTCAAGCTACCCGAACAGGGTGAGCTATGGCTACACCTTC.

The genes are TRBV6-6 and TRBJ2-7; the D gene is possibly TRBD2 (6 bases). This CDR3 contains 16 residues. V shed 0 bases and J shed 5 bases, with 17 bases lying between them. CDR1 and CDR2 from the germline V gene are MNHNY and SVGAGI (reference sequence). The CDR3 here is CASSYSDPGGGDEQYF. The CDR3 DNA is TGTGCCAGCAGTTACTCGGATCCCGGGGGTGGAGACGAGCAGTACTTC.

The V and J genes are TRBV11-2 and TRBJ1-1; possible D gene TRBD1, 5 bases. The V and J ends lost 6 bases and 3 bases respectively, with 11 bases between them. Germline values: CDR1 SGHAT, CDR2 FQNNGV. This CDR3 is 13 amino acids long. The CDR3 protein is CASSSQGDTEAFF. CDR3 DNA sequence: TGTGCCAGCAGTAGCCAGGGTGACACTGAAGCTTTCTTT.

The J gene is TRBJ1-6, the V gene TRBV4-1; D uncertain. Per germline, CDR1 MGHRA and CDR2 YSYEKL. Trimming removed 1 base at V and 0 bases at J, with 16 bases between. The CDR3 contains 19 residues. CDR3 amino acids: CASSQVRDRVSSYNSPLHF. The CDR3 DNA reads as TGCGCCAGCAGCCAAGTTCGTGATCGCGTGAGCTCCTATAATTCACCCCTCCACTTT.

This rearrangement joins TRBV6-2 or TRBV6-3 to TRBJ2-3; no reliable D call. The V gene lost 0 bases and the J gene lost 7 bases, with 14 bases spanning the gap. Germline CDR1 and CDR2: MNHEY and SVGEGT. This CDR3 region has 15 residues. CDR3: CASSYSFLAENTQYF. The CDR3 bases are TGTGCCAGCAGTTACTCGTTCCTGGCGGAGAATACGCAGTATTTT.

The gene calls are TRBV28 and TRBJ2-3; TRBD2 matches at 8 bases. CDR1 and CDR2 from the germline V gene are MDHEN and SYDVKM. This CDR3 region has 17 residues. The ends lost 2 bases at V and 5 bases at J; junction bases unmatched: 12. The CDR3 nucleotides are TGTGCCAGCAGTTTACCTCCGGGACTAGTAAATGGAGATACGCAGTATTTT. Its protein product is CASSLPPGLVNGDTQYF.

This clone was recorded a few times. The chain carries TRBV28 and TRBJ1-2, with 8 bases aligning to TRBD1. V lost 6 bases, J lost 7 bases, and 7 bases stayed unmatched. Germline values: CDR1 MDHEN, CDR2 SYDVKM. The CDR3 totals 13 residues. The CDR3 region has the DNA TGTGCCAGCAGGACAGGGGCGCTAGGTGGCTACACCTTC. It translates to CASRTGALGGYTF.

V gene TRBV4-3 combines with J gene TRBJ1-1, with D maybe TRBD1 (6 bases). The CDR3 consists of 17 residues. Germline V lookup: CDR1 LGHNA, CDR2 YSLEER. Trimming left V 4 bases short and J 3 bases short, with 21 bases between. Here the CDR3 reads CASSPNTGRPGDTEAFF. CDR3 coding DNA: TGCGCCAGCAGCCCTAACACAGGGCGCCCTGGGGACACTGAAGCTTTCTTT.

The rearrangement joins TRBV28 to TRBJ2-1; TRBD1 aligns across 9 bases. The CDR3 covers 15 residues. J was trimmed by 5 bases and V by 6 bases; bases with no gene match: 8. CDR1 and CDR2 (germline): MDHEN, SYDVKM. CDR3 loop: CASSSAGTGHNEQFF. The CDR3 DNA sequence: TGTGCCAGCAGCTCTGCCGGGACAGGGCACAATGAGCAGTTCTTC.

The chain links TRBV15 to TRBJ1-2; maybe TRBD1 (5 bases). Trimming shortened V by 1 base and J by 8 bases, and 14 bases separated the two germline ends. Germline CDR1 and CDR2: LNHNV and YYDKDF (reference sequence). The CDR3 runs to 14 residues. DNA for the CDR3: TGTGCCACCAGCAGAGCGACGGAGGGGAGCGGCTACACCTTC. It translates to CATSRATEGSGYTF. The full variable domain, its missing parts supplied by reference TRBV15 and TRBJ1-2, is DAMVIQNPRYQVTQFGKPVTLSCSQTLNHNVMYWYQQKSSQAPKLLFHYYDKDFNNEADTPDNFQSRRPNTSFCFLDIRSPGLGDTAMYLCATSRATEGSGYTFGSGTRLTVV.

This clone was seen a few times. This rearrangement joins TRBV5-1 to TRBJ1-4, with 9 bases lining up with TRBD1. The CDR3 runs to 13 residues. The germline V gene encodes CDR1 SGHRS and CDR2 YFSETQ. The V gene end was trimmed by 4 bases and the J gene end by 8 bases; junction bases not matched to a gene: 3. The CDR3, as DNA: TGCGCCAGCAGCCACGACAGGGGGGAAAAACTGTTTTTT. This encodes CASSHDRGEKLFF.

The chain carries TRBV18 and TRBJ2-7; tentative D call: TRBD1 (6 bases). This CDR3 has 15 amino acids. V was shortened by 2 bases and J by 0 bases, with 11 bases between the two germline ends. The V gene's germline CDR1 is KGHSH and CDR2 LQKENI. Written as DNA, the CDR3 is TGTGCCAGCTCACCAAGGGGGTGGGACTCCTACGAGCAGTACTTC. Translating gives CASSPRGWDSYEQYF.

The rearrangement links TRBV2 to TRBJ1-6, with 8 bases fitting TRBD1. Germline V CDR1 and CDR2: SNHLY, FYNNEI. The CDR3 loop spans 14 amino acids. V trimming: 6 bases; J trimming: 9 bases; junction bases outside the gene matches: 7. The CDR3 sequence is CASSYDRGSSPLHF. CDR3 nucleotides: TGTGCCAGCAGCTACGACAGGGGATCTTCACCCCTCCACTTT.

J is TRBJ2-5 and V is TRBV5-4, with D possibly TRBD1 on 6 matching bases. The CDR3 runs to 14 residues. Looked up from germline, CDR1 is SGHNT and CDR2 is YYREEE (reference sequence). V lost 0 bases and J 4 bases, leaving 10 bases between the germline ends. The CDR3 sequence: CASSLDTGRETQYF. The CDR3 nucleotides are TGTGCCAGCAGCTTGGATACAGGGAGAGAGACCCAGTACTTC.

The rearrangement joins TRBV3-1 (or the pseudogene TRBV3-2) to TRBJ2-7; a possible D gene is TRBD1 (6 bases). CDR1 LGHDT and CDR2 YNNKEL come from the germline V gene (reference sequence). This CDR3 comprises 16 residues. V was trimmed by 0 bases and J by 0 bases, leaving 12 bases between them. The CDR3, as DNA: TGTGCCAGCAGCCAAGAGGGTCAGGGGAGCTCCTACGAGCAGTACTTC. Its protein product is CASSQEGQGSSYEQYF.

The genes are TRBV11-2 and TRBJ1-1; a weak D match, TRBD1 (6 bases). The length of the CDR3 is 14 residues. In germline, CDR1 is SGHAT, CDR2 FQNNGV. V dropped 1 base and J dropped 7 bases, with 13 bases sitting between them. The DNA for the CDR3 is TGTGCCAGCAGCTTAGGGGGGGGGCAGGGTGAAGCTTTCTTT. Translated, it gives CASSLGGGQGEAFF.

The V gene is TRBV15, the J gene TRBJ2-1, with D tentatively TRBD1 (5 bases). CDR3 size: 16 residues. Trimming left V 1 base short and J 8 bases short, with 18 bases between. CDR1 is LNHNV and CDR2 is YYDKDF in the germline V gene (reference sequence). In DNA, the CDR3 is TGTGCCACCAGCAGAGCGGGCGACAGTGCGGTCGATGAGCAGTTCTTC. The encoded protein is CATSRAGDSAVDEQFF.

The J gene is TRBJ1-2, the V gene TRBV6-5; 8 bases agree with TRBD1. The trim removed 7 bases at V and 0 bases at J, leaving 7 bases unmatched. This CDR3 has 15 amino acids. Germline lookup yields CDR1 MNHEY and CDR2 SVGAGI. DNA for the CDR3: TGTGCCAGCATCGCGACAGGGGCCTCTAACTATGGCTACACCTTC. Protein: CASIATGASNYGYTF.

This chain links TRBV4-2 with TRBJ2-7, with 8 bases matching TRBD2. The germline V gene has CDR1 LGHNA and CDR2 YNFKEQ. The CDR3 is 16 residues long. V shed 1 base and J 1 base; nucleotides not matched to a gene: 6. The CDR3 here is CASSQGTSGDSYEQYF. The CDR3 DNA follows: TGTGCCAGCAGCCAAGGTACTAGCGGAGATTCCTACGAGCAGTACTTC.

CDR3 residues: CASRRDSSAQHF. In DNA form, the CDR3 reads TGTGCCAGCAGACGTGACAGTTCGGCCCAGCATTTT. The chain employs TRBV28 and TRBJ1-5, with a tentative D call TRBD1 (5 bases). Germline CDR1 reads MDHEN; CDR2 reads SYDVKM. This CDR3 is built from 12 residues. V lost 6 bases and J 11 bases, leaving 14 bases between the germline ends.

The V gene is TRBV15, the J gene TRBJ2-7; 10 bases are shared with TRBD2. V dropped 5 bases and J dropped 3; count of bases not matched to a gene: 10. This CDR3 contains 16 residues. Germline values: CDR1 LNHNV, CDR2 YYDKDF (reference sequence). The CDR3 DNA follows: TGTGCCACCAGCGGAGGAGGACTAGCGGCAAGCTACGAGCAGTACTTC. Protein sequence: CATSGGGLAASYEQYF. Combining the CDR3 with reference TRBV15 and TRBJ2-7 gives the whole variable domain DAMVIQNPRYQVTQFGKPVTLSCSQTLNHNVMYWYQQKSSQAPKLLFHYYDKDFNNEADTPDNFQSRRPNTSFCFLDIRSPGLGDTAMYLCATSGGGLAASYEQYFGPGTRLTVT.

The chain couples TRBV7-9 to TRBJ1-1; weak D call: TRBD1 (5 bases). Per the germline V gene, CDR1 is SEHNR and CDR2 is FQNEAQ (reference sequence). V was pared by 5 bases and J by 5 bases, with 9 bases between. The CDR3 spans 12 residues. The CDR3 nucleotides read TGTGCCAGCAGCCCGGGGGGAACTGAAGCTTTCTTT. Its protein product is CASSPGGTEAFF.

This chain links TRBV2 with TRBJ2-3; TRBD2 aligns across 7 bases. This CDR3 has 16 residues. The trim removed 3 bases at V and 1 base at J, leaving 7 bases unmatched. The V gene's germline CDR1 is SNHLY and CDR2 FYNNEI. CDR3 in DNA: TGTGCCAGCAGTGAGTTCACTAGCGTTGGCACAGATACGCAGTATTTT. This sequence encodes CASSEFTSVGTDTQYF.

This chain uses TRBV28 with TRBJ2-7, with TRBD2 identical over 8 bases. In germline, CDR1 is MDHEN, CDR2 SYDVKM. The CDR3 covers 16 residues. V dropped 3 bases and J dropped 4; count of bases not matched to a gene: 11. Here the CDR3 reads CASSLFGGASIYEQYF. The CDR3 nucleotides are TGTGCCAGCAGTTTGTTCGGGGGGGCTTCTATATACGAGCAGTACTTC. Full variable domain (outside the CDR3, taken from reference TRBV28 and TRBJ2-7): DVKVTQSSRYLVKRTGEKVFLECVQDMDHENMFWYRQDPGLGLRLIYFSYDVKMKEKGDIPEGYSVSREKKERFSLILESASTNQTSMYLCASSLFGGASIYEQYFGPGTRLTVT.

The chain recombines TRBV5-1 with TRBJ1-1, with TRBD1 matching over 7 bases. Germline V gene lookup returns CDR1 SGHRS and CDR2 YFSETQ. Trimming cost V 6 bases and J 6 bases; bases outside gene matches: 20. The CDR3 has 17 amino acids. CDR3 in amino acids: CASKRNRGIGVGAEAFF. The CDR3 DNA reads as TGCGCCAGCAAAAGGAACAGGGGCATAGGCGTCGGGGCTGAAGCTTTCTTT.